This entry lists 13 T cell receptor beta chains sequenced from one sample in a study of blood T cell repertoires in COVID-19. Libraries were prepared by immunoSEQ multiplex PCR; TCRdb keeps only in-frame clonotypes and omits some of them. Here the sample spans approximately 530,000 clones, about 89% being singletons. The sample consisted of peripheral blood. These receptor sequences come from a woman aged 50 to 60 with COVID-19, enrolled during active disease.

V usage is TRBV30 and J usage is TRBJ1-2; unclear D gene. V lost 1 base and J 9 bases, leaving 12 bases between the germline ends. The V gene's germline CDR1 is GTSNPN and CDR2 SVGIG (reference sequence). The CDR3 contains 12 residues. CDR3 amino acids: CAWSGESGSYTF. The CDR3 DNA reads TGTGCCTGGAGTGGAGAGTCGGGGAGCTACACCTTC.

The chain uses TRBV2 and TRBJ1-1, with 10 nucleotides matching TRBD1. Germline-derived CDR1 and CDR2 are SNHLY and FYNNEI. This CDR3 has 14 residues. The J segment lost 3 bases and the V segment lost 3 bases, leaving 1 base of the junction unmatched. The CDR3 loop reads CASSDGTGDTEAFF. The CDR3 coding sequence is TGTGCCAGCAGTGACGGGACAGGGGACACTGAAGCTTTCTTT.

This chain uses TRBV4-1 with TRBJ1-1, with D uncertain. In germline, CDR1 is MGHRA, CDR2 YSYEKL. The V end lost 1 base, the J end lost 8 bases, and 14 bases lay between the germline ends. This CDR3 spans 14 amino acids. Here the CDR3 DNA reads TGCGCCAGCAGCCAAGTGAGGGTGAGCAGGGAAGCTTTCTTT. This sequence encodes CASSQVRVSREAFF.

The chain recombines TRBV10-3 with TRBJ1-6; the D is unclear. V lost 2 bases and J lost 0, with 8 bases in between. Germline CDR1 ENHRY, CDR2 SYGVKD. The CDR3 totals 16 residues. CDR3 amino acids: CAISETGSSYNSPLHF. In DNA form, the CDR3 reads TGTGCCATCAGTGAGACGGGGAGCTCCTATAATTCACCCCTCCACTTT.

This chain uses TRBV9 with TRBJ2-1; D uncertain. This CDR3 comprises 12 residues. V was shortened by 3 bases and J by 6 bases, with 7 bases between the two germline ends. Germline CDR1 and CDR2: SGDLS and YYNGEE. The CDR3 DNA reads TGTGCCAGCAGCGATCGCAGCAATGAGCAGTTCTTC. Translated: CASSDRSNEQFF.

This clone appeared once. V is TRBV28 and J is TRBJ1-1; D is unresolved. Trimming cost V 4 bases and J 6 bases, with 12 bases left between them. The CDR3 has 13 residues. The germline gives CDR1 MDHEN, CDR2 SYDVKM. The CDR3 here is CASSSRSRAEAFF. In DNA form, the CDR3 reads TGTGCCAGCAGTTCCCGGTCGCGGGCTGAAGCTTTCTTT.

The chain couples TRBV13 to TRBJ2-7; D is uncertain. Trimming removed 4 bases at V and 0 bases at J, with 10 bases between. Germline lookup yields CDR1 PRHDT and CDR2 FYEKMQ (reference sequence). The length of the CDR3 is 14 residues. CDR3 residues: CASSSSSLSYEQYF. In DNA, the CDR3 is TGTGCCAGCAGCTCTAGTTCCCTCTCCTACGAGCAGTACTTC.

To note about this clone: This same CDR3 is encoded by further DNA sequences in the sample. The chain recombines TRBV19 with TRBJ2-5; 9 nucleotides align to TRBD1. Germline CDR1 reads LNHDA; CDR2 reads SQIVND (reference sequence). J gave up 2 bases and V 6 bases, and 1 base lay outside the gene matches. The length of the CDR3 is 13 residues. CDR3 amino acids: CASRDRGQETQYF. CDR3 sequence (DNA): TGTGCCAGTAGGGACAGGGGTCAAGAGACCCAGTACTTC.

The chain couples TRBV13 to TRBJ1-3; D gene unclear. The CDR3 length is 14 residues. Trimming shortened V by 5 bases and J by 0 bases, and 8 bases separated the two germline ends. Germline CDR1 PRHDT, CDR2 FYEKMQ (reference sequence). The CDR3 DNA sequence: TGTGCCAGCAGCCCGCGAATCTCTGGAAACACCATATATTTT. Encoded protein: CASSPRISGNTIYF. Full variable domain (rest looked up from reference TRBV13 and TRBJ1-3): AAGVIQSPRHLIKEKRETATLKCYPIPRHDTVYWYQQGPGQDPQFLISFYEKMQSDKGSIPDRFSAQQFSDYHSELNMSSLELGDSALYFCASSPRISGNTIYFGEGSWLTVV.

The chain joins TRBV29-1 to TRBJ1-1, with a tentative D call TRBD1 (6 bases). The CDR3 loop spans 15 amino acids. Deletions cut 5 bases from V and 1 base from J, with 17 bases between. Germline V gene sequence: CDR1 SQVTM, CDR2 ANQGSEA. As DNA, the CDR3 is TGCAGCGTTTCCGCAGGGGCGTGGACGAACACTGAAGCTTTCTTT. This gives the protein CSVSAGAWTNTEAFF.

The V call is TRBV29-1, the J call TRBJ2-2, with TRBD1 as a possible D gene (5 bases). The germline gives CDR1 SQVTM, CDR2 ANQGSEA. Trimming took 0 bases from V and 3 from J, leaving 11 bases between them. The CDR3 has 15 amino acids. CDR3 nucleotide sequence: TGCAGCGTTGAAGATCAAGACAGCTACACCGGGGAGCTGTTTTTT. Translating it yields CSVEDQDSYTGELFF.

CDR3 amino acids: CASIRPSSYNSPLHF. The CDR3 DNA reads TGTGCCAGCATCAGACCTAGCTCCTATAATTCACCCCTCCACTTT. The V gene is TRBV11-1, the J gene TRBJ1-6; D not resolved. The length of the CDR3 is 15 residues. Trimming shortened V by 7 bases and J by 0 bases, and 10 bases separated the two germline ends. The germline V gene encodes CDR1 SGHAT and CDR2 FQDESV (reference sequence).

The genes are TRBV25-1 and TRBJ1-1; TRBD1 aligns across 10 bases. V trimming: 8 bases; J trimming: 7 bases; junction bases outside the gene matches: 7. Germline values: CDR1 MGHDK, CDR2 SYGVNS. This CDR3 comprises 13 residues. The CDR3, as DNA: TGTGCCAGCCGGACAGGACAGGGGGATGAAGCTTTCTTT. It codes for CASRTGQGDEAFF.